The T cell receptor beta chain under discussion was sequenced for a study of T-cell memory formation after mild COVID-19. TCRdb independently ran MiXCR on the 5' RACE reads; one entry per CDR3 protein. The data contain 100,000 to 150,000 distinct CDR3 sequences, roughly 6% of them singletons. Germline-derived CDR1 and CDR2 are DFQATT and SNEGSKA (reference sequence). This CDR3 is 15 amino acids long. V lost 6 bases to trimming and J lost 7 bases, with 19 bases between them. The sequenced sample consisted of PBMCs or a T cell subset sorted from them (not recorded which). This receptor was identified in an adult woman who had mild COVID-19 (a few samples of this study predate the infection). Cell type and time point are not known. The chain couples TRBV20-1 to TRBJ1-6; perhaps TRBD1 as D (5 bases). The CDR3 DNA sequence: TGCAGTGCCAACTATGGGGGGATGGCGAATTCACCCCTCCACTTT. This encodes CSANYGGMANSPLHF.